One and the same sample provided the 18 T cell receptor beta chains below, sequenced in a study of response to subunit inactivated influenza vaccine. TCRdb re-called the RT-PCR reads through MiXCR, storing one row per CDR3 protein. The top ten hold 10% of the sample, which has about 800,000 distinct CDR3 sequences, about 20% seen once. Sequenced material: PBMCs from blood, taken 4 to 6 days after vaccination. Every receptor here comes from a man between 50 and 59 years old who received an inactivated influenza vaccine.

This clonotype was found a few times. Being one base from a much bigger clone, this may be a read error. This rearrangement joins TRBV5-4 to TRBJ2-5; 11 nucleotides line up with TRBD2. The J call may be in error: the DNA end matches TRBJ2-1 better. There are 15 residues in the CDR3. Germline V gene data show CDR1 as SGHNT and CDR2 as YYREEE (reference sequence). The CDR3 DNA is TGTGCCAGCAGCTTAGATAGCGGGGGGGCCGAGACCCAGTTCTTC. This sequence encodes CASSLDSGGAETQFF.

The V and J genes are TRBV3-1 and TRBJ1-1; D is perhaps TRBD1 (6 bases). Trimming left V 3 bases short and J 3 bases short, with 11 bases between. Germline V CDR1 and CDR2: LGHDT, YNNKEL (reference sequence). This CDR3 is 14 amino acids long. For the CDR3, the DNA is TGTGCCAGCAGCCACTTACAGGGTGACACTGAAGCTTTCTTT. Encoded protein: CASSHLQGDTEAFF.

The chain carries TRBV7-9 and TRBJ2-3; unclear D gene. V shed 5 bases and J shed 5 bases, with 8 bases lying between them. The length of the CDR3 is 12 residues. The germline V gene has CDR1 SEHNR and CDR2 FQNEAQ (reference sequence). CDR3 amino acids: CASSGQRDTQYF. The CDR3 DNA is TGTGCCAGCAGCGGGCAACGAGATACGCAGTATTTT.

This clonotype was seen more than once but under ten times. The chain carries TRBV20-1 and TRBJ2-7; D may match TRBD1 or TRBD2 (5 bases each). This CDR3 is 12 amino acids long. CDR1 and CDR2 from the germline V gene are DFQATT and SNEGSKA (reference sequence). Trimming stripped 4 bases from V and 3 bases from J, with 10 bases between. The CDR3 DNA is TGCAGTGCTATTCAGGGAGTCTACGAGCAGTACTTC. Its protein product is CSAIQGVYEQYF.

The J gene is TRBJ2-1, the V gene TRBV29-1; 16 bases align to TRBD2. The germline V gene encodes CDR1 SQVTM and CDR2 ANQGSEA. This CDR3 contains 14 residues. With 7 bases clipped from V and 9 bases from J, the junction kept 6 bases outside the gene matches. The CDR3 DNA sequence: TGCAGCGGCGGGACTAGCGGGAGGGTTGGTGAGCAGTTCTTC. It encodes CSGGTSGRVGEQFF.

This clonotype was counted only a few times. The genes are TRBV12-3 or TRBV12-4 and TRBJ2-7; TRBD1 matches 7 bases. This CDR3 contains 15 residues. The V segment lost 1 base and the J segment 3 bases; nucleotides outside the gene matches: 6. The CDR3 sequence is CASSLEGASYYEQYF. Written as DNA, the CDR3 is TGTGCCAGCAGTTTAGAGGGGGCCTCTTACTACGAGCAGTACTTC.

This rearrangement joins TRBV28 to TRBJ2-2; D uncertain. V was cut by 2 bases and J by 0 bases, with 10 bases left in between. The germline CDR1 and CDR2 sequences are MDHEN and SYDVKM. There are 16 residues in the CDR3. CDR3 nucleotide sequence: TGTGCCAGCAGTTTAATTTCGTTCGCGAACACCGGGGAGCTGTTTTTT. Residues: CASSLISFANTGELFF.

This clonotype was counted ten times or more. V and J are TRBV12-3 or TRBV12-4 and TRBJ2-7; TRBD1 matches at 9 bases. The CDR3 extends over 15 amino acids. V shed 1 base and J 6 bases; nucleotides not matched to a gene: 7. The CDR3 nucleotides are TGTGCCAGCAGTTTAGTCCAAGGACAGGGGACCGAGCAGTACTTC. It translates to CASSLVQGQGTEQYF.

This clonotype has at least ten counts. The V and J genes are TRBV10-3 and TRBJ2-1; TRBD2 matches 16 bases. Losses at the gene ends were 4 bases for V and 0 bases for J; bases not matched to a gene: 12. Germline-derived CDR1 and CDR2 are ENHRY and SYGVKD. The CDR3 length is 21 residues. CDR3 nucleotide sequence: TGTGCCATCAGTGGTCTTGGGACGGGACTAGCGGGGGGGCTCTCCTACAATGAGCAGTTCTTC. Its protein product is CAISGLGTGLAGGLSYNEQFF.

The V gene is TRBV4-3, the J gene TRBJ2-3; 9 positions agree with TRBD2. There are 17 residues in the CDR3. The V gene end was trimmed by 0 bases and the J gene end by 5 bases; junction bases not matched to a gene: 9. Looked up from germline, CDR1 is LGHNA and CDR2 is YSLEER. CDR3 in DNA: TGCGCCAGCAGCCAAGATCTGGCTAGCGGGGTTAAAGATACGCAGTATTTT. Its translation is CASSQDLASGVKDTQYF.

This rearrangement joins TRBV28 to TRBJ2-3; 13 bases agree with TRBD2. CDR1 and CDR2 from the germline V gene are MDHEN and SYDVKM. The CDR3 consists of 23 residues. V gave up 4 bases and J gave up 1 base; unmatched junction bases: 23. Written as DNA, the CDR3 is TGTGCCAGCAGTTCACTATGGGCCCAGAAACTAGCGGGAGGGCCGGTCCGCACAGATACGCAGTATTTT. It is translated as CASSSLWAQKLAGGPVRTDTQYF.

This clonotype has only a few counts. The rearrangement joins TRBV7-2 to TRBJ2-3; tentatively, D is TRBD1 or TRBD2 (5 bases each). The CDR3 loop spans 17 amino acids. The germline V and J ends were trimmed by 5 bases and 0 bases, with 18 bases remaining between them. CDR1 is SGHTA, CDR2 FQGNSA, per germline. CDR3 DNA: TGTGCCAGCAGCCCGAGGGGTCAGCGGTCTAGCACAGATACGCAGTATTTT. This gives the protein CASSPRGQRSSTDTQYF.

The rearrangement links TRBV6-1 to TRBJ2-6; TRBD1 is a possible D gene (5 bases). V gave up 6 bases and J gave up 5 bases, with 17 bases separating them. Germline assignment: CDR1 MNHNS and CDR2 SASEGT. The CDR3 consists of 16 residues. The CDR3 here is CASSPQPGNWANVLTF. The CDR3 region has the DNA TGTGCCAGCAGCCCGCAGCCAGGGAACTGGGCCAACGTCCTGACTTTC.

The genes are TRBV20-1 and TRBJ2-1; TRBD2 is a possible D gene (6 bases). CDR3 length: 15 residues. Germline CDR1 reads DFQATT; CDR2 reads SNEGSKA (reference sequence). V was clipped by 6 bases and J by 2 bases, with 17 bases between them. As DNA, the CDR3 is TGCAGTGCAGAGAGCTTGGAGGGCCCCTACAATGAGCAGTTCTTC. Amino acids: CSAESLEGPYNEQFF.

Here the CDR3 reads CASSPNRGLAKNIQYF. CDR3 DNA sequence: TGTGCCAGCAGCCCAAACAGGGGGCTGGCCAAAAACATTCAGTACTTC. The chain is built from TRBV5-4 and TRBJ2-4, with 9 nucleotides matching TRBD1. Germline assignment: CDR1 SGHNT and CDR2 YYREEE (reference sequence). The ends lost 4 bases at V and 1 base at J; junction bases unmatched: 6. The CDR3 has 16 amino acids.

This chain joins TRBV10-3 and TRBJ1-5; D gene uncertain. The CDR3 consists of 15 residues. Germline CDR1 and CDR2: ENHRY and SYGVKD. Trimming shortened V by 10 bases and J by 4 bases, and 20 bases separated the two germline ends. CDR3 sequence (DNA): TGTGCCACCGCTTCCAGCAGAGGCCAAAATCAGCCCCAGCATTTT. Its protein product is CATASSRGQNQPQHF.

Ten or more counts support this clonotype. The J gene is TRBJ1-2, the V gene TRBV7-9, with D possibly being TRBD1 (5 bases). CDR3 length equals 12 residues. The V and J ends lost 5 bases and 2 bases respectively, with 6 bases between them. CDR1 is SEHNR, CDR2 FQNEAQ, per germline (reference sequence). CDR3 in DNA: TGTGCCAGCAGCCCAGGGAACTATGGCTACACCTTC. Translated, it gives CASSPGNYGYTF.

This clonotype was seen more than once but under ten times. The V call is TRBV10-3, the J call TRBJ2-2; no clear D gene. V lost 6 bases and J 4 bases, leaving 6 bases between the germline ends. Germline V gene lookup returns CDR1 ENHRY and CDR2 SYGVKD. CDR3 length equals 12 residues. CDR3 protein: CAISIGTGELFF. Here the CDR3 DNA reads TGTGCCATCAGCATTGGCACCGGGGAGCTGTTTTTT.